The clone carrying this T cell receptor (beta chain) has just one count. This sample was taken from a study of blood T cell repertoires in COVID-19. Looking at the study overall: Whether acute or convalescent, the COVID-19 samples came from the United States, Italy and Spain. PBMCs, B-cell-depleted T cells, or T cells provided the cDNA or gDNA that made up the material.

How the authors handled the data: Reference gene primer amplification in the assay estimated nucleated cell counts. Measured with immunoSEQ multiplex PCR; TCRdb has only the in-frame clones, and not every one. The V and J calls and the clone size are those of that table, but D and trimming were determined from the DNA. The sample shows 95,000 to 150,000 clones, about 80% of them seen only once. This CDR3 is built from 17 residues. The specimen was peripheral blood. The chain recombines TRBV21-1 with TRBJ2-1; TRBD2 is the table's D call and was not checked against the DNA. TRBV21-1 is marked as a pseudogene. The clonotype was recovered from a man aged 55 to 70 with acute or convalescent COVID-19. The CDR3 loop is CASSKALGLAGYNEQFF. In DNA, the CDR3 is TGTGCCAGCAGCAAAGCCTTGGGACTAGCGGGATACAATGAGCAGTTCTTC.